This T cell receptor (beta chain) was sequenced in a study of blood T cell repertoires in COVID-19. Participants were placed into cohorts based on the clinical history they reported. CDR1 is ENHRY, CDR2 SYGVKD, per germline. V was pared by 10 bases and J by 4 bases, with 13 bases between. The CDR3 length is 13 residues. The assay was immunoSEQ multiplex PCR, and TCRdb's table has in-frame clones only and misses some. The sample lists approximately 300,000 clones, roughly nine tenths occurring once. This chain joins TRBV10-3 and TRBJ1-4, with D possibly TRBD1 on 5 matching bases. The clonotype was recovered from a woman in her twenties or thirties who had been exposed to COVID-19. Material: PBMCs or T cells enriched from blood (not recorded which). CDR3 amino acids: CANNDGGNEKLFF. In DNA form, the CDR3 reads TGTGCCAACAACGACGGGGGTAATGAAAAACTGTTTTTT.